Listed below are T cell receptor beta chains from one sample, sequenced in a study of OX40 agonist ivuxolimab in advanced cancers. The assay was immunoSEQ multiplex PCR, and TCRdb's table has in-frame clones only and misses some. The data show about 43,000 clones, 70% to 90% seen once. Sample: CD4+ or CD8+ T cells sorted from blood, taken in a trial of the OX40 agonist ivuxolimab. These receptors came from an adult with an advanced solid tumor such as melanoma, head and neck, liver or kidney cancer. CDR3s include the opening cysteine and the closing phenylalanine or tryptophan. The D gene is left open where the match is weak. Rows give clone size only sometimes, using once, few, many, or a class for an expanded clone.

CASSPLGLGAGGFYEQYF,TGTGCCAGCAGCCCTCTTGGTCTTGGGGCGGGAGGGTTTTACGAGCAGTACTTC,TRBJ2-7,TRBD2,TRBV4-2,medium-sized
CASSLDRGVSYEQYF,TGTGCCAGCAGCTTAGATCGAGGGGTATCCTACGAGCAGTACTTC,TRBJ2-7,.,TRBV11-3,.
CAWSEFFYGYTF,TGTGCCTGGAGTGAGTTCTTCTATGGCTACACCTTC,TRBJ1-2,.,TRBV30,.
CASSPGPSYEQYF,TGTGCCAGCAGCCCGGGACCATCCTACGAGCAGTACTTC,TRBJ2-7,.,TRBV6-5,.
CSVETGQGQFF,TGCAGCGTTGAGACCGGACAGGGGCAGTTCTTC,TRBJ2-1,TRBD1,TRBV29-1,.
CASSSGSGDYEQYF,TGTGCCAGCAGCTCAGGGAGCGGAGACTACGAGCAGTACTTC,TRBJ2-7,.,TRBV9,.
CASSVNGFNTEAFF,TGTGCCAGCAGTGTTAATGGGTTCAACACTGAAGCTTTCTTT,TRBJ1-1,.,TRBV2,.
CASSVQTNYEQYF,TGTGCCAGCAGTGTCCAGACAAATTACGAGCAGTACTTC,TRBJ2-7,.,TRBV28,.
CASLLRETDNYGYTF,TGTGCCAGCCTACTGCGGGAGACGGATAACTATGGCTACACCTTC,TRBJ1-2,.,TRBV6-6,.
CASSLAGGSDEQFF,TGTGCCAGCAGTCTAGCGGGAGGATCGGATGAGCAGTTCTTC,TRBJ2-1,TRBD2,TRBV9,.
CASSLSGLGGIDTQYF,TGTGCCAGCAGCTTATCGGGGCTCGGAGGGATTGATACGCAGTATTTT,TRBJ2-3,.,TRBV7-3,once
CASSIQGSTGELFF,TGTGCCAGTAGTATACAGGGGAGCACCGGGGAGCTGTTTTTT,TRBJ2-2,.,TRBV19,.
CASSWAAGFSYEQYF,TGCGCCAGCAGCTGGGCAGCGGGGTTCTCCTACGAGCAGTACTTC,TRBJ2-7,TRBD2,TRBV5-1,.
CASSFGGQAGITDTQYF,TGTGCCAGCAGTTTTGGGGGACAAGCGGGTATCACAGATACGCAGTATTTT,TRBJ2-3,.,TRBV28,once
CASSKPGGNEQFF,TGTGCCAGCAGTAAACCAGGGGGCAATGAGCAGTTCTTC,TRBJ2-1,TRBD1,TRBV27,.
CASGTYNTGELFF,TGTGCCAGCGGGACATATAACACCGGGGAGCTGTTTTTT,TRBJ2-2,.,TRBV6-5,.
CASRVNTEAFF,TGTGCCAGCAGGGTGAACACTGAAGCTTTCTTT,TRBJ1-1,.,TRBV2,.
CASSQELGTEAFF,TGCGCCAGCAGCCAAGAACTGGGCACTGAAGCTTTCTTT,TRBJ1-1,.,TRBV4-1,.
CASSADPGSYNEQFF,TGTGCCAGCAGTGCGGACCCCGGCTCCTACAATGAGCAGTTCTTC,TRBJ2-1,.,TRBV9,.
CASSLARGLDTEAFF,TGTGCCAGCAGCTTGGCGCGGGGCCTCGACACTGAAGCTTTCTTT,TRBJ1-1,.,TRBV5-8,few
CASGPGGDYQPQHF,TGTGCCAGCGGACCCGGCGGAGACTATCAGCCCCAGCATTTT,TRBJ1-5,.,TRBV6-5,.
CASSPYPAGVVTDTQYF,TGTGCCAGCAGCCCCTACCCGGCGGGAGTTGTGACAGATACGCAGTATTTT,TRBJ2-3,TRBD2,TRBV14,.
CASAKPMGRAYEQYF,TGTGCTAGTGCTAAGCCTATGGGACGGGCCTACGAGCAGTACTTC,TRBJ2-7,.,TRBV12-5,.
CASSVERNTDTQYF,TGTGCCAGCAGCGTGGAGCGGAACACAGATACGCAGTATTTT,TRBJ2-3,.,TRBV9,.
CASSPLTLRAFF,TGTGCCAGCAGTCCCCTGACGTTAAGAGCTTTCTTT,TRBJ1-1,.,TRBV28,few
CASSPGFSYNEQFF,TGTGCCAGCAGTCCCGGGTTTTCCTACAATGAGCAGTTCTTC,TRBJ2-1,.,TRBV6-6,.
CASSEALGTGNYGYTF,TGTGCCAGCAGTGAAGCGCTTGGGACAGGAAACTATGGCTACACCTTC,TRBJ1-2,TRBD1,TRBV6-1,.
CASSPGGYEQYF,TGTGCCAGCAGCCCGGGTGGCTACGAGCAGTACTTC,TRBJ2-7,.,TRBV2,.
CASSEPRLGVGTDTQYF,TGCGCCAGCAGTGAACCCCGACTGGGGGTCGGCACAGATACGCAGTATTTT,TRBJ2-3,.,TRBV10-1,.
CASSLASYEQYF,TGTGCCAGCAGCTTGGCCTCCTACGAGCAGTACTTC,TRBJ2-7,.,TRBV5-4,.
CASSVAGTGGVGYTF,TGTGCCAGCAGTGTTGCCGGGACAGGGGGTGTTGGCTACACCTTC,TRBJ1-2,TRBD1,TRBV6-5,once
CASSPRTSGSHEQFF,TGTGCCAGCAGTCCCCGGACTAGCGGGAGCCATGAGCAGTTCTTC,TRBJ2-1,TRBD2,TRBV27,.
CASSLGQGYNEQFF,TGTGCCAGCAGTTTGGGACAGGGATACAATGAGCAGTTCTTC,TRBJ2-1,TRBD1,TRBV6-5,.
CASSLRRRRTNEKLFF,TGTGCCAGCAGCTTACGAAGGCGGAGAACTAATGAAAAACTGTTTTTT,TRBJ1-4,.,TRBV11-3,.
CASSEASEKYF,TGTGCCAGCAGTGAGGCTAGCGAAAAGTACTTC,TRBJ2-7,.,TRBV2,.
CASSGGGAGLAGELFF,TGTGCCAGCAGCGGAGGGGGCGCGGGACTGGCCGGGGAGCTGTTTTTT,TRBJ2-2,.,TRBV5-6,.
CASSLTPGADSYEQYF,TGCGCCAGCAGCTTGACCCCGGGGGCAGACTCCTACGAGCAGTACTTC,TRBJ2-7,.,TRBV5-1,.
CASSPGGGNQPQHF,TGTGCCAGCAGCCCCGGGGGGGGCAATCAGCCCCAGCATTTT,TRBJ1-5,.,TRBV9,.
CASSPGQGAYEQYF,TGTGCCAGCAGCCCTGGACAGGGGGCCTACGAGCAGTACTTC,TRBJ2-7,TRBD1,TRBV27,.
CASRNRLGSHSEQYF,TGCGCCAGCCGAAACAGGCTGGGGAGTCACTCCGAGCAGTACTTC,TRBJ2-7,.,TRBV4-1,.
CASSLLEPAKNIQYF,TGTGCCAGCAGTTTATTGGAGCCAGCCAAAAACATTCAGTACTTC,TRBJ2-4,.,TRBV27,.
CASSFLLAGVEQYF,TGTGCCAGCAGTTTTTTACTAGCGGGAGTCGAGCAGTACTTC,TRBJ2-7,TRBD2,TRBV28,.
CASSSSSYEQYF,TGTGCCAGCAGTTCAAGCTCCTACGAGCAGTACTTC,TRBJ2-7,.,TRBV5-4,.
CASSPSGRDQETQYF,TGTGCCAGCAGCCCGTCGGGCAGGGACCAAGAGACCCAGTACTTC,TRBJ2-5,.,TRBV7-9,.
CASSPPSARNEQFF,TGTGCCAGCAGCCCCCCCAGTGCCCGCAATGAGCAGTTCTTC,TRBJ2-1,.,TRBV6-5,.
CASTMEAGGPHNEQFF,TGTGCCAGCACCATGGAAGCGGGAGGGCCCCACAATGAGCAGTTCTTC,TRBJ2-1,TRBD2,TRBV27,.
CASSLGAGGGTDTQYF,TGTGCCAGCAGTTTGGGTGCGGGGGGAGGCACAGATACGCAGTATTTT,TRBJ2-3,TRBD2,TRBV27,.
CATTVPYEQYF,TGTGCCACTACAGTACCCTACGAGCAGTACTTC,TRBJ2-7,.,TRBV5-8,once
CAWSDGRAAEAFF,TGTGCCTGGAGTGACGGGCGGGCGGCTGAAGCTTTCTTT,TRBJ1-1,.,TRBV30,few
CASSLGRLGGEQFF,TGTGCCAGCAGCTTAGGCCGCCTAGGGGGAGAGCAGTTCTTC,TRBJ2-1,.,TRBV7-9,.